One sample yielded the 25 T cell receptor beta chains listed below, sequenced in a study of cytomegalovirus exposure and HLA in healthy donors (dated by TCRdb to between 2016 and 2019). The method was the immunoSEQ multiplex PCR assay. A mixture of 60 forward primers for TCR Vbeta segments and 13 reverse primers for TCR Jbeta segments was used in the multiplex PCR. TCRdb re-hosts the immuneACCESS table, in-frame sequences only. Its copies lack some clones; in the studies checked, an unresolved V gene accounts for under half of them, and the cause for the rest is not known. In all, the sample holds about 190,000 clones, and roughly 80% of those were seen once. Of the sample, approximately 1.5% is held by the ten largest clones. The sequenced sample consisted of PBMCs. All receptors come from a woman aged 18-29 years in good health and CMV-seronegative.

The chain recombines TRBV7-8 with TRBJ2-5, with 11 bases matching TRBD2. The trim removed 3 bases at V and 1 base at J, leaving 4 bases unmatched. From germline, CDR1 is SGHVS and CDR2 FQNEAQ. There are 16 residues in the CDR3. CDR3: CASSFGLAGGQETQYF. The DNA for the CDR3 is TGTGCCAGCAGCTTCGGACTAGCGGGTGGCCAAGAGACCCAGTACTTC. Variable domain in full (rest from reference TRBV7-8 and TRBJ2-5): GAGVSQSPRYKVAKRGQDVALRCDPISGHVSLFWYQQALGQGPEFLTYFQNEAQLDKSGLPSDRFFAERPEGSVSTLKIQRTQQEDSAVYLCASSFGLAGGQETQYFGPGTRLLVL.

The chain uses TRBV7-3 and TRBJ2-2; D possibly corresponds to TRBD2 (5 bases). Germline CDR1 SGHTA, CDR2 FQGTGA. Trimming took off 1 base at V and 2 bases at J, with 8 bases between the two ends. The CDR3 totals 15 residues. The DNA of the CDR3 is TGTGCCAGCAGCTTAAACGGGATTAACACCGGGGAGCTGTTTTTT. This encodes CASSLNGINTGELFF.

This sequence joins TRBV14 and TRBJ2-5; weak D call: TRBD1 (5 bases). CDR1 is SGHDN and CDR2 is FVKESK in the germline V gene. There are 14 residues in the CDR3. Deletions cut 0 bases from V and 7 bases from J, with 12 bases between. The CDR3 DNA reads TGTGCCAGCAGCCAAGATCGACGACAGCGGACCCAGTACTTC. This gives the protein CASSQDRRQRTQYF.

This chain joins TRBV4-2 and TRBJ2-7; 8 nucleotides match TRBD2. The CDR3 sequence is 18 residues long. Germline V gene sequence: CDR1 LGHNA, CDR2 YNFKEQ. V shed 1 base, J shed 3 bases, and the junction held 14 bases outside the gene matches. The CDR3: CASSQGGGASGSFYEQYF. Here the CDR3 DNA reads TGTGCCAGCAGCCAAGGAGGGGGGGCTAGCGGGTCCTTCTACGAGCAGTACTTC.

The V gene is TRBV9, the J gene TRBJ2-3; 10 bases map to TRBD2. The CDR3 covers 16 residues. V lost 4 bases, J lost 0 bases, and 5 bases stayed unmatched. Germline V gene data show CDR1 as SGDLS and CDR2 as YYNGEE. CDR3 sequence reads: CASSTSAGGSTDTQYF. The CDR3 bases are TGTGCCAGCAGCACCTCAGCGGGGGGGAGCACAGATACGCAGTATTTT.

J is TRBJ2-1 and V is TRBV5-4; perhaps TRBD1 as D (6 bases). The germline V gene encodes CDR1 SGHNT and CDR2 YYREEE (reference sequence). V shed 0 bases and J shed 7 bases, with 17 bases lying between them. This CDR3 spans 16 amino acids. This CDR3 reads CASSLEPRTVGNEQFF. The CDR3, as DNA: TGTGCCAGCAGCTTGGAACCAAGGACAGTCGGTAATGAGCAGTTCTTC.

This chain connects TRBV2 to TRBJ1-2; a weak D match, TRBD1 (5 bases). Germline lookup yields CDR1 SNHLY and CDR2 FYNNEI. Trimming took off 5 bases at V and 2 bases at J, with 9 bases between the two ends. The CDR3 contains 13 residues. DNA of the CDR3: TGTGCCAGCAGTAAGACAGCGAACTATGGCTACACCTTC. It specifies CASSKTANYGYTF.

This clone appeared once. In DNA, the CDR3 is TGTGCCAGCAGCCCCCGACAGGGGTGGGGGACTGAAGCTTTCTTT. Translating it yields CASSPRQGWGTEAFF. This chain joins TRBV9 and TRBJ1-1; 8 bases align to TRBD1. CDR1 and CDR2 from the germline V gene are SGDLS and YYNGEE. The V gene end was trimmed by 4 bases and the J gene end by 5 bases; junction bases not matched to a gene: 10. The CDR3 covers 15 residues.

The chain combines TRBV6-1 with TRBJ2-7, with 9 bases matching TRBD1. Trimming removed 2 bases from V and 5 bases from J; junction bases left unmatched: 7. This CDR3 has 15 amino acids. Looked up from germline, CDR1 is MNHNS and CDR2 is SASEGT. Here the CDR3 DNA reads TGTGCCAGCAGTGAAACGACAGGGGGTCGCAACGAGCAGTACTTC. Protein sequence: CASSETTGGRNEQYF.

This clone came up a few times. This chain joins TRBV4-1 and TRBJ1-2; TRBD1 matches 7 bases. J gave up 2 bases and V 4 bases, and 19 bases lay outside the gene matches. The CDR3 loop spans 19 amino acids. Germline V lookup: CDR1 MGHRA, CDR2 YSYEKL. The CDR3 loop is CASSPGASTGKLANYGYTF. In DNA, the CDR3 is TGCGCCAGCAGCCCAGGAGCGTCGACAGGGAAGTTGGCAAACTATGGCTACACCTTC.

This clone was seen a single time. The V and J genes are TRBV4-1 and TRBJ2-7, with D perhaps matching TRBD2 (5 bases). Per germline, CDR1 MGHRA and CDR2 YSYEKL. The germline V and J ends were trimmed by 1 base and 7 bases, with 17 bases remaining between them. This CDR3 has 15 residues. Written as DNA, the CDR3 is TGCGCCAGCAGCCAAGTGGGGAGTTCTTACGAAGAGCAGTACTTC. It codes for CASSQVGSSYEEQYF.

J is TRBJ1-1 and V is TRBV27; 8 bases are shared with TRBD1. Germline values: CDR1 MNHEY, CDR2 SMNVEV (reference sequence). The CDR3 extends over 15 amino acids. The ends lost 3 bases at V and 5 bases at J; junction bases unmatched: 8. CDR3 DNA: TGTGCCAGCAGTTTTGGTCAGGGGGCGGGAACTGAAGCTTTCTTT. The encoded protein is CASSFGQGAGTEAFF.

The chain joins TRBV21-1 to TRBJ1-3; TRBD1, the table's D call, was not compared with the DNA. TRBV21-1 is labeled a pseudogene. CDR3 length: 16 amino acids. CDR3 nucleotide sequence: TGTGCCAGCAGCCTCAGGGGCTCCCACTCTGGAAACACCATATATTTT. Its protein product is CASSLRGSHSGNTIYF.

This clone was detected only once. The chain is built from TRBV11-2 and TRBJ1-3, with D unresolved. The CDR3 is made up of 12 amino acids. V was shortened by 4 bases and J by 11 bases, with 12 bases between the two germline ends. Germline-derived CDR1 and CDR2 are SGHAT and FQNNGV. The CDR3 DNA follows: TGTGCCAGCAGCTCCGCCCCGGGAGCCATATATTTT. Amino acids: CASSSAPGAIYF.

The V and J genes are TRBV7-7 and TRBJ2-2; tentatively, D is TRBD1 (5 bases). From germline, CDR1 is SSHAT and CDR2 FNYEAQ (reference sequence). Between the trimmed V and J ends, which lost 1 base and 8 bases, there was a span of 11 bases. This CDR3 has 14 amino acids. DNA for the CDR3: TGTGCCAGCAGCTTAGACACAGGTTCGGGGGAGCTGTTTTTT. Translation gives CASSLDTGSGELFF. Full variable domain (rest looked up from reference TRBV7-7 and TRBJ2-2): GAGVSQSPRYKVTKRGQDVTLRCDPISSHATLYWYQQALGQGPEFLTYFNYEAQPDKSGLPSDRFSAERPEGSISTLTIQRTEQRDSAMYRCASSLDTGSGELFFGEGSRLTVL.

The CDR3 here is CASSLSGRAQNEQFF. CDR3 coding DNA: TGTGCCAGCAGCCTTAGCGGGAGGGCCCAAAATGAGCAGTTCTTC. The chain links TRBV9 to TRBJ2-1; TRBD2 aligns across 11 bases. Germline trimming cut 4 bases from V and 7 bases from J; bases unmatched to any gene: 7. Germline loops: CDR1 SGDLS, CDR2 YYNGEE. The CDR3 spans 15 residues.

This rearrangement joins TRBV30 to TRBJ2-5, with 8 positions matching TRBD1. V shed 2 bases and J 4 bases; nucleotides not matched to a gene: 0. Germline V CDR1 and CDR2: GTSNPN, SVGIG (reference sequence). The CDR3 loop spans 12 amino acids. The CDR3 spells CAWSTGGETQYF. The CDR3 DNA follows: TGTGCCTGGAGTACAGGGGGAGAGACCCAGTACTTC.

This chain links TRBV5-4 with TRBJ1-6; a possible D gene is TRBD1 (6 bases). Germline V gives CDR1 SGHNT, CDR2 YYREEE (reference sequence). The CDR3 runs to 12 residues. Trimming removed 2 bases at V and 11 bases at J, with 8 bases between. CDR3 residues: CASSFQGPPLHF. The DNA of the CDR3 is TGTGCCAGCAGCTTTCAGGGGCCACCCCTCCACTTT.

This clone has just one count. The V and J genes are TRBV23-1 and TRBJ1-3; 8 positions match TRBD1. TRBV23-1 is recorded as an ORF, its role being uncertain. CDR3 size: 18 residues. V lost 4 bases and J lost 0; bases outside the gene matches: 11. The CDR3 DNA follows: TGCGCCAGCAGTCGATGTTGCCGTACAGGGGGCTCTGGAAACACCATATATTTT. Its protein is CASSRCCRTGGSGNTIYF.

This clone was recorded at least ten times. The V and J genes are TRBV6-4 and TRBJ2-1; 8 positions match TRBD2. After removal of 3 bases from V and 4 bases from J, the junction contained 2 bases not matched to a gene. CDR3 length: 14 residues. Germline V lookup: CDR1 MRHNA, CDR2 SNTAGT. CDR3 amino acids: CASSERGEYNEQFF. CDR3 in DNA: TGTGCCAGCAGTGAGCGGGGGGAATACAATGAGCAGTTCTTC.

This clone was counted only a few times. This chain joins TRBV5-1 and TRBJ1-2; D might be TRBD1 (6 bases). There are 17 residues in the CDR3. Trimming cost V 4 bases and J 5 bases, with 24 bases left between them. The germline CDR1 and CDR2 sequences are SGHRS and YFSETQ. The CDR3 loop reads CASSPRGVSGDVYGYTF. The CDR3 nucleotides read TGCGCCAGCAGCCCACGGGGGGTGTCAGGGGATGTGTATGGCTACACCTTC.

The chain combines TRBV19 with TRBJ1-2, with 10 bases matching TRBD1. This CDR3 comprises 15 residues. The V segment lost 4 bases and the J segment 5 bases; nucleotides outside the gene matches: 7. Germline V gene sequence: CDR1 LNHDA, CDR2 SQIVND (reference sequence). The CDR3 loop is CASSTPGTGDYGYTF. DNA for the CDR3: TGTGCCAGTAGTACCCCGGGGACAGGGGATTATGGCTACACCTTC.

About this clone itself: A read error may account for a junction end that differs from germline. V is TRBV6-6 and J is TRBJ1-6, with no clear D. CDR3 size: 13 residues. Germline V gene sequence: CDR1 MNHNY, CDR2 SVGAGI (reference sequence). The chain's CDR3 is CASSLTLSSPLHF. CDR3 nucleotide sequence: TGTGCTAGCAGTTTAACCCTAAGTTCACCCCTCCACTTT.

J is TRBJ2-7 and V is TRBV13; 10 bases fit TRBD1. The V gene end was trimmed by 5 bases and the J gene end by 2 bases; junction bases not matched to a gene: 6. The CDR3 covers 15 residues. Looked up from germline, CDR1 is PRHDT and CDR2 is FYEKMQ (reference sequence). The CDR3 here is CASSEYGTGAYEQYF. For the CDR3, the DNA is TGTGCCAGCAGCGAATACGGGACAGGGGCCTACGAGCAGTACTTC.

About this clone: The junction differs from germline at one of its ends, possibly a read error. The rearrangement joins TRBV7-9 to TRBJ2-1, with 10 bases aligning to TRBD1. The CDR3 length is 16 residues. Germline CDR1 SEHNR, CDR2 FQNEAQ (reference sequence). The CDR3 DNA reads TGTGCCAGCAGCATAGCGTGGGACAGGGGTCTAAATGAGCAGTTCTTC. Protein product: CASSIAWDRGLNEQFF.